Below, 7 T cell receptor beta chains from the same sample are listed, as sequenced in a study of response to subunit inactivated influenza vaccine. TCRdb processed the RT-PCR reads anew with MiXCR; each CDR3 protein has one entry. This table has a few hundred thousand distinct CDR3 sequences, 11% to 15% appearing once. Source: PBMCs from blood, taken 11 to 12 days after vaccination. The receptors derive from a man between 45 and 60 years old who received an inactivated influenza vaccine.

The chain recombines TRBV20-1 with TRBJ2-3; D not resolved. The V gene's germline CDR1 is DFQATT and CDR2 SNEGSKA (reference sequence). The germline V and J ends were trimmed by 2 bases and 6 bases, with 9 bases remaining between them. CDR3 length: 12 residues. CDR3 bases: TGCAGTGCTAGACCTCTCCTGGATACGCAGTATTTT. It is translated as CSARPLLDTQYF.

This clonotype has only a few counts. V usage is TRBV6-2 or TRBV6-3 and J usage is TRBJ2-1; 9 nucleotides agree with TRBD1. V lost 4 bases and J lost 8; bases outside the gene matches: 6. The V gene's germline CDR1 is MNHEY and CDR2 SVGEGT. The CDR3 has 14 amino acids. Here the CDR3 DNA reads TGTGCCAGCAGTTCCCGGGACAGGGATGATGAGCAGTTCTTC. As protein: CASSSRDRDDEQFF.

This clonotype was seen a few times. The V gene is TRBV7-9, the J gene TRBJ2-5; perhaps TRBD2 as D (5 bases). The CDR3 extends over 16 amino acids. V lost 1 base and J lost 1, with 13 bases in between. Germline CDR1 reads SEHNR; CDR2 reads FQNEAQ (reference sequence). The DNA of the CDR3 is TGTGCCAGCAGCTTAGTGTTCGGGATAGCCCAAGAGACCCAGTACTTC. As protein: CASSLVFGIAQETQYF.

J is TRBJ2-1 and V is TRBV2, with a tentative D call TRBD1 (6 bases). V gave up 10 bases and J gave up 2 bases, with 15 bases separating them. From germline, CDR1 is SNHLY and CDR2 FYNNEI. This CDR3 spans 14 amino acids. CDR3 residues: CATRSGGPYNEQFF. DNA for the CDR3: TGTGCCACCCGTTCTGGGGGCCCCTACAATGAGCAGTTCTTC.

The V call is TRBV20-1, the J call TRBJ2-1; 11 bases are a match to TRBD2. The CDR3 runs to 15 residues. Trimming took 6 bases from V and 5 from J; bases not matched to a gene: 9. CDR1 and CDR2 (germline): DFQATT, SNEGSKA (reference sequence). CDR3 sequence reads: CSANSGTSGHNEQFF. The DNA for the CDR3 is TGCAGTGCGAATTCCGGGACTAGCGGACACAATGAGCAGTTCTTC.

The chain carries TRBV7-9 and TRBJ2-2; no reliable D call. The CDR3 extends over 15 amino acids. The ends were cut back, 5 bases at V and 4 bases at J, with 14 bases in the middle. The germline gives CDR1 SEHNR, CDR2 FQNEAQ (reference sequence). The CDR3 bases are TGTGCCAGCAGCCGGGCCCCATGGGCCACCGGGGAGCTGTTTTTT. It is translated as CASSRAPWATGELFF.

A few counts support this clonotype. V and J are TRBV6-2 or TRBV6-3 and TRBJ2-7; no reliable D call. The CDR3 is 15 residues long. Trimming removed 7 bases at V and 0 bases at J, with 16 bases between. Germline V gene data show CDR1 as MNHEY and CDR2 as SVGEGT. As DNA, the CDR3 is TGTGCCAGCACCCTTACCGCCTTCAGCTCCTACGAGCAGTACTTC. It encodes CASTLTAFSSYEQYF.